A selection of T cell receptor beta chains follows, all from one sample in a study of blood T cell repertoires in COVID-19. Libraries were prepared by immunoSEQ multiplex PCR; TCRdb keeps only in-frame clonotypes and omits some of them. The sample has under 200,000 clones, around three quarters seen once; the top ten hold roughly 8%. The sequencing input was peripheral blood. These receptors came from a man in his fifties or sixties with acute or convalescent COVID-19. The CDR3 runs from the conserved cysteine through the conserved F or W. A D gene is named only where the DNA matches it firmly. Rows give clone size only sometimes, using once, few, many, or a class for an expanded clone.

v_gene,j_gene,abundance,d_gene,CDR3aa,CDR3nt
TRBV11-2,TRBJ1-1,-,-,CASRKQGHTEAFF,TGTGCCAGCAGAAAACAGGGTCACACTGAAGCTTTCTTT
TRBV4-2,TRBJ1-1,-,TRBD1,CASSPTGGASTEAFF,TGTGCCAGCAGCCCTACAGGGGGTGCATCTACTGAAGCTTTCTTT
TRBV15,TRBJ1-1,-,-,CATSSGTFRLNTEAFF,TGTGCCACCAGCAGCGGGACTTTCCGTTTGAACACTGAAGCTTTCTTT
TRBV7-3,TRBJ1-6,-,-,CASSLGGEHSPLHF,TGTGCCAGCAGCTTAGGGGGGGAGCATTCACCCCTCCACTTT
TRBV2,TRBJ1-2,-,-,CASMEGIYGYTF,TGTGCCAGCATGGAGGGGATCTATGGCTACACCTTC
TRBV27,TRBJ2-1,-,-,CASSLSGAAYNEQFF,TGTGCCAGCAGTTTATCAGGAGCTGCCTACAATGAGCAGTTCTTC
TRBV3-1/TRBV3-2,TRBJ1-1,-,TRBD1,CASSQPTGAEAFF,TGTGCCAGCAGCCAACCTACAGGGGCTGAAGCTTTCTTT
TRBV5-6,TRBJ1-1,few,-,CASSLGGNTEAFF,TGTGCCAGCAGCTTGGGAGGGAACACTGAAGCTTTCTTT
TRBV19,TRBJ2-3,-,TRBD1,CASAWTGVYTDTQYF,TGTGCCAGCGCCTGGACAGGGGTATATACAGATACGCAGTATTTT
TRBV7-2,TRBJ1-2,-,-,CASSSNGGEGYGYTF,TGTGCCAGCAGCTCCAACGGGGGGGAAGGCTATGGCTACACCTTC
TRBV28,TRBJ2-1,-,-,CASSLQNEQFF,TGTGCCAGCAGTTTACAAAATGAGCAGTTCTTC
TRBV2,TRBJ1-4,-,-,CASRGGAYEKLFF,TGTGCCAGCAGGGGGGGGGCATATGAAAAACTGTTTTTT
TRBV7-2,TRBJ1-1,-,-,CASSPGRNTEAFF,TGTGCCAGCAGCCCCGGTCGGAACACTGAAGCTTTCTTT